This is a list of T cell receptor beta chains from one sample in a study of cytomegalovirus exposure and HLA in healthy donors. Clones were read by immunoSEQ multiplex PCR, and TCRdb kept only the in-frame ones, dropping some. The data show roughly 100,000 clones, with about three quarters seen just once and roughly 7% held by the top ten. Sequencing was done on a sample of PBMCs. Receptors were obtained from a man aged 35 to 55 in good health and CMV-seropositive. Both conserved end residues are part of each CDR3. D genes are given only for firm matches. Where a row states a size, it is once, few, many or the class of an expanded clone; other rows omit it.

size,D,J,V,CDR3,DNA
NA,NA,TRBJ2-3,TRBV11-1,CASGLTETTDTQYF,TGTGCCAGCGGATTGACAGAGACCACAGATACGCAGTATTTT
NA,TRBD2,TRBJ2-7,TRBV6-5,CASKRDPTSYEQYF,TGTGCCAGCAAGCGGGACCCTACAAGCTACGAGCAGTACTTC
NA,TRBD2,TRBJ2-7,TRBV19,CASSIGSGRPYEQYF,TGTGCCAGTAGTATAGGCAGCGGGAGACCCTACGAGCAGTACTTC
once,TRBD2,TRBJ2-1,TRBV9,CASSVGPGLAGRGVDEQFF,TGTGCCAGCAGCGTAGGTCCGGGACTAGCGGGGAGGGGGGTCGATGAGCAGTTCTTC
NA,NA,TRBJ1-1,TRBV4-2,CASSYTALTSLMNTEAFF,TGTGCCAGCAGCTACACAGCCCTCACCTCTCTCATGAACACTGAAGCTTTCTTT
NA,TRBD2,TRBJ2-3,TRBV5-1,CASSFTREEADTQYF,TGCGCCAGCAGCTTTACCCGGGAGGAGGCAGATACGCAGTATTTT
NA,TRBD2,TRBJ2-7,TRBV4-1,CASSQKASLAGNTYEQYF,TGCGCCAGCAGCCAAAAGGCCTCCCTAGCGGGCAATACCTACGAGCAGTACTTC
few,NA,TRBJ1-6,TRBV7-9,CASSLVGGGGNSPLHF,TGTGCCAGCAGCCTGGTGGGTGGAGGCGGTAATTCACCCCTCCACTTT
NA,TRBD1,TRBJ1-6,TRBV11-3,CASSLSGTENPLCNSPLHF,TGTGCCAGCAGCTTAAGTGGGACAGAAAACCCCTTATGTAATTCACCCCTCCACTTT
NA,NA,TRBJ2-7,TRBV6-5,CASRGPQRGYEQYF,TGTGCCAGCAGAGGCCCTCAACGGGGCTACGAGCAGTACTTC
few,NA,TRBJ1-5,TRBV21-1,CASSKGGGGSSNQPQHF,TGTGCCAGCAGCAAAGGAGGAGGGGGCTCGAGCAATCAGCCCCAGCATTTT
NA,TRBD1,TRBJ2-7,TRBV18,CASSLRQGAYEQYF,TGTGCCAGCTCCCTGAGGCAGGGGGCCTACGAGCAGTACTTC
NA,TRBD2,TRBJ2-1,TRBV7-9,CASSPTSGVRINEQFF,TGTGCCAGCAGTCCAACTAGCGGGGTTAGGATAAATGAGCAGTTCTTC
NA,NA,TRBJ2-5,TRBV11-2,CASSLYRPGQETQYF,TGTGCCAGCAGCTTATACCGGCCCGGGCAAGAGACCCAGTACTTC
NA,NA,TRBJ2-2,TRBV9,CASSVATSSAGELFF,TGTGCCAGCAGCGTAGCTACTTCCAGCGCCGGGGAGCTGTTTTTT
NA,TRBD1,TRBJ1-4,TRBV7-2,CASSYPTGLVEKLFF,TGTGCCAGCAGCTACCCGACAGGGTTGGTGGAAAAACTGTTTTTT
NA,NA,TRBJ1-1,TRBV14,CASSQGAGSFEAFF,TGTGCCAGCAGCCAAGGTGCGGGCTCTTTTGAAGCTTTCTTT
NA,NA,TRBJ1-1,TRBV5-4,CASSLVGAGNTEAFF,TGTGCCAGCAGCTTGGTGGGTGCAGGAAACACTGAAGCTTTCTTT
NA,TRBD2,TRBJ2-3,TRBV29-1,CSVSKGKDRGRLAGGTDTQYF,TGCAGCGTTAGCAAGGGCAAAGACAGGGGGCGTCTAGCGGGAGGGACAGATACGCAGTATTTT
NA,TRBD1,TRBJ2-7,TRBV9,CASTVGTGGYEQYF,TGTGCCAGCACCGTCGGGACAGGGGGGTACGAGCAGTACTTC
NA,NA,TRBJ1-1,TRBV19,CASSIQGPNTEAFF,TGTGCCAGTAGTATTCAGGGGCCGAACACTGAAGCTTTCTTT
NA,TRBD2,TRBJ2-3,TRBV7-9,CASSLGKGLKTDTQYF,TGTGCCAGCAGCTTAGGCAAGGGACTAAAGACAGATACGCAGTATTTT
few,NA,TRBJ1-2,TRBV10-1,CASSDTSYGYTF,TGCGCCAGCAGTGACACGAGCTATGGCTACACCTTC
NA,TRBD1,TRBJ2-2,TRBV6-6,CASSTGEGNTGELFF,TGTGCCAGCAGCACAGGGGAAGGAAACACCGGGGAGCTGTTTTTT
few,TRBD1,TRBJ1-1,TRBV5-4,CASSLWTGDTEAFF,TGTGCCAGCAGCCTATGGACAGGGGACACTGAAGCTTTCTTT
NA,TRBD1,TRBJ2-5,TRBV10-3,CATRDRHLETQYF,TGTGCCACCCGGGACAGGCACTTGGAGACCCAGTACTTC
NA,NA,TRBJ1-2,TRBV6-5,CASKFPGTYGYTF,TGTGCCAGCAAGTTCCCGGGTACCTATGGCTACACCTTC
NA,TRBD1,TRBJ2-1,TRBV28,CASSTWTGLNNEQFF,TGTGCCAGCAGTACATGGACAGGGCTCAACAATGAGCAGTTCTTC
NA,NA,TRBJ2-7,TRBV7-6,CASSDQGRDYEQYF,TGTGCCAGCAGCGACCAGGGTAGGGACTACGAGCAGTACTTC
few,TRBD2,TRBJ2-5,TRBV7-2,CASSRGGSEETQYF,TGTGCCAGCAGCCGGGGGGGATCAGAAGAGACCCAGTACTTC
few,NA,TRBJ2-3,TRBV28,CASWDTISGASTDTQYF,TGTGCCAGCTGGGATACTATTAGCGGTGCTAGCACAGATACGCAGTATTTT
NA,TRBD2,TRBJ2-2,TRBV7-3,CASSSGTSNTGELFF,TGTGCCAGCAGCTCCGGGACTAGCAACACCGGGGAGCTGTTTTTT
few,TRBD1,TRBJ2-3,TRBV11-2,CASSFLLDRDQDTQYF,TGTGCCAGCAGCTTCCTCCTTGACAGGGATCAAGATACGCAGTATTTT
NA,TRBD1,TRBJ1-1,TRBV5-1,CASSFRDRNTEAFF,TGCGCCAGCAGCTTCCGGGACAGAAACACTGAAGCTTTCTTT
NA,NA,TRBJ1-3,TRBV9,CASSATGDTIYF,TGTGCCAGCAGCGCAACAGGAGACACCATATATTTT
NA,TRBD2,TRBJ2-7,TRBV28,CASSLGGGSYEQYF,TGTGCCAGCAGTTTGGGCGGGGGGTCCTACGAGCAGTACTTC
few,TRBD1,TRBJ2-5,TRBV9,CASSVAPDRDIRGETQYF,TGTGCCAGCAGCGTAGCCCCGGACAGGGACATTCGTGGGGAGACCCAGTACTTC
NA,NA,TRBJ2-7,TRBV9,CASSVAPDRAYEQYF,TGTGCCAGCAGCGTAGCCCCCGACAGAGCCTACGAGCAGTACTTC
once,NA,TRBJ2-3,TRBV5-6,CASSLAERVFSDTQYF,TGTGCCAGCAGCTTGGCGGAGCGGGTCTTTTCAGATACGCAGTATTTT
NA,NA,TRBJ2-2,TRBV10-1,CASSESSSRGLDTGELFF,TGCGCCAGCAGTGAGTCGAGCTCGCGGGGACTTGACACCGGGGAGCTGTTTTTT
NA,TRBD1,TRBJ2-3,TRBV28,CASSLLPPGQGIDTQYF,TGTGCCAGCAGCTTACTCCCCCCGGGACAGGGTATAGATACGCAGTATTTT
NA,TRBD1,TRBJ1-3,TRBV19,CASSMTGSSFGNTIYF,TGTGCCAGTAGTATGACAGGGAGCTCTTTTGGAAACACCATATATTTT
once,TRBD1,TRBJ1-1,TRBV5-4,CASRRQGGNTEAFF,TGTGCCAGCAGGCGACAGGGTGGGAACACTGAAGCTTTCTTT
NA,TRBD1,TRBJ1-3,TRBV7-3,CASSATGGVGNTIYF,TGTGCCAGCAGCGCAACAGGGGGCGTTGGAAACACCATATATTTT
NA,TRBD1,TRBJ2-2,TRBV25-1,CASSEATGLNTGELFF,TGTGCCAGCAGTGAAGCGACAGGGCTGAACACCGGGGAGCTGTTTTTT
NA,NA,TRBJ2-1,TRBV6-4,CASSVSVSSYNEQFF,TGTGCCAGCAGTGTATCCGTCAGCTCCTACAATGAGCAGTTCTTC
NA,NA,TRBJ2-7,TRBV6-5,CASSYSNRAYEQYF,TGTGCCAGCAGTTACTCGAACAGGGCCTACGAGCAGTACTTC
NA,NA,TRBJ2-3,TRBV9,CASSGASTDTQYF,TGTGCCAGCAGCGGGGCTAGCACAGATACGCAGTATTTT
NA,TRBD1,TRBJ2-3,TRBV6-5,CASGDRATDTQYF,TGTGCCAGCGGTGACAGGGCCACAGATACGCAGTATTTT
NA,NA,TRBJ2-1,TRBV5-1,CASSLAQGLVQNEQFF,TGCGCCAGCAGCTTGGCACAGGGTTTAGTTCAGAATGAGCAGTTCTTC
NA,TRBD1,TRBJ2-2,TRBV18,CASSPLDRANTGELFF,TGTGCCAGCTCACCCCTGGACAGGGCGAACACCGGGGAGCTGTTTTTT
NA,TRBD2,TRBJ2-1,TRBV6-5,CASRRKRELNEQFF,TGTGCCAGCAGGAGAAAGCGGGAGCTCAATGAGCAGTTCTTC
NA,NA,TRBJ2-7,TRBV6-1,CASRKLQGFSEQYF,TGTGCCAGCAGAAAGTTACAGGGTTTCTCCGAGCAGTACTTC
NA,NA,TRBJ1-6,TRBV5-4,CASSQEGNSPLHF,TGTGCCAGCAGCCAGGAGGGGAATTCACCCCTCCACTTT
NA,NA,TRBJ2-2,TRBV5-1,CASSLGETGELFF,TGCGCCAGCAGCTTGGGAGAAACCGGGGAGCTGTTTTTT
NA,TRBD1,TRBJ1-2,TRBV7-2,CASSARQGDGYTF,TGTGCCAGCAGCGCCAGACAGGGGGATGGCTACACCTTC
NA,TRBD2,TRBJ2-5,TRBV7-9,CASSPTLAAGYQETQYF,TGTGCCAGCAGCCCGACACTAGCAGCGGGGTACCAAGAGACCCAGTACTTC
few,TRBD2,TRBJ2-5,TRBV5-1,CASSSLTSGQETQYF,TGCGCCAGCAGCTCGTTGACTAGCGGCCAAGAGACCCAGTACTTC
once,TRBD1,TRBJ2-2,TRBV10-3,CALGQGTGELFF,TGTGCCCTCGGACAGGGCACCGGGGAGCTGTTTTTT
NA,NA,TRBJ1-3,TRBV11-2,CASSLDRVAGNTIYF,TGTGCCAGCAGCTTAGACAGGGTAGCTGGAAACACCATATATTTT